These 18 T cell receptor beta chains were all obtained from the same sample, sequenced in a study of CD8 T cells in ankylosing spondylitis. TCRdb reprocessed the 5' RACE reads with MiXCR, giving one entry per CDR3 protein. Counted here are a few hundred thousand distinct CDR3 sequences, 18% occurring once; the ten biggest clones make up approximately 33%. Sequenced: blood, either unsorted or a sorted T cell fraction (not recorded which). Every receptor here comes from a male donor with ankylosing spondylitis or in good health (not recorded which).

This clonotype was found a few times. The chain is built from TRBV9 and TRBJ2-6; no reliable D call. The V end lost 4 bases, the J end lost 0 bases, and 14 bases lay between the germline ends. Germline V lookup: CDR1 SGDLS, CDR2 YYNGEE. The CDR3 sequence is 17 residues long. CDR3 amino acids: CASSLWNQNSGANVLTF. The DNA for the CDR3 is TGTGCCAGCAGCTTATGGAACCAAAACTCTGGGGCCAACGTCCTGACTTTC.

This clonotype was seen only a few times. The chain is built from TRBV5-1 and TRBJ2-7; D is perhaps TRBD2 (6 bases). The CDR3 has 14 amino acids. V was shortened by 4 bases and J by 5 bases, with 16 bases between the two germline ends. The V gene's germline CDR1 is SGHRS and CDR2 YFSETQ. DNA of the CDR3: TGCGCCAGCAGCCCCGGTGCTAGCGTCGACGAGCAGTACTTC. Its protein product is CASSPGASVDEQYF. The full variable domain, completed using reference TRBV5-1 and TRBJ2-7, is KAGVTQTPRYLIKTRGQQVTLSCSPISGHRSVSWYQQTPGQGLQFLFEYFSETQRNKGNFPGRFSGRQFSNSRSEMNVSTLELGDSALYLCASSPGASVDEQYFGPGTRLTVT.

This clonotype was recorded a few times. The CDR3 spells CASSQDRAGLPSNEQFF. The CDR3 DNA follows: TGTGCCAGCAGCCAGGACAGGGCGGGACTACCCTCGAATGAGCAGTTCTTC. The genes are TRBV3-1 and TRBJ2-1; maybe TRBD1 (8 bases). The V gene lost 3 bases and the J gene lost 7 bases, with 22 bases spanning the gap. From germline, CDR1 is LGHDT and CDR2 YNNKEL (reference sequence). The CDR3 spans 17 residues.

V gene TRBV5-6 combines with J gene TRBJ2-6, with D possibly matching TRBD1 (6 bases). The length of the CDR3 is 17 residues. Trimming took off 1 base at V and 0 bases at J, with 11 bases between the two ends. From germline, CDR1 is SGHDT and CDR2 YYEEEE. The CDR3 nucleotides are TGTGCCAGCAGCTTGCCGGACAGACCCTCTGGGGCCAACGTCCTGACTTTC. Translated: CASSLPDRPSGANVLTF.

This clonotype was seen a handful of times. CDR3 sequence (DNA): TGTGCCAGCAGCCAAGATGTGTACGGGACTAGTAACACCGGGGAGCTGTTTTTT. Its protein product is CASSQDVYGTSNTGELFF. The chain has TRBV4-2 and TRBJ2-2, with 8 bases that match TRBD2. Germline CDR1 reads LGHNA; CDR2 reads YNFKEQ. The CDR3 has 18 residues. Losses at the gene ends were 0 bases for V and 2 bases for J; bases not matched to a gene: 8.

The CDR3 spells CASSFSGDNYNEQFF. The DNA for the CDR3 is TGTGCCAGCAGCTTTAGTGGGGACAACTACAATGAGCAGTTCTTC. This chain connects TRBV7-6 to TRBJ2-1; a weak D match, TRBD1 (6 bases). Germline loops: CDR1 SGHVS, CDR2 FNYEAQ. V lost 3 bases to trimming and J lost 3 bases, with 12 bases between them. The CDR3 is made up of 15 amino acids.

The chain has TRBV6-2 or TRBV6-3 and TRBJ2-3, with 10 positions matching TRBD2. The V gene's germline CDR1 is MNHEY and CDR2 SVGEGT. The CDR3 loop spans 16 amino acids. Trimming cost V 6 bases and J 3 bases; bases outside gene matches: 9. CDR3: CASRGHLLAGTDTQYF. CDR3 in DNA: TGTGCCAGCAGGGGACACCTACTAGCGGGAACAGATACGCAGTATTTT.

The chain combines TRBV28 with TRBJ2-3, with 13 bases identical to TRBD2. Per the germline V gene, CDR1 is MDHEN and CDR2 is SYDVKM. The length of the CDR3 is 17 residues. V shed 3 bases, J shed 2 bases, and the junction held 5 bases outside the gene matches. The CDR3 protein is CASSLWGLAGITDTQYF. The DNA for the CDR3 is TGTGCCAGCAGTTTGTGGGGACTAGCGGGAATCACAGATACGCAGTATTTT.

This clonotype was recorded a few times. The chain joins TRBV11-2 to TRBJ2-2; D is uncertain. CDR3 length equals 18 residues. Germline V lookup: CDR1 SGHAT, CDR2 FQNNGV. V was clipped by 4 bases and J by 4 bases, with 22 bases between them. DNA of the CDR3: TGTGCCAGCAGCTCGAAGACACTTAAGGGCATAGGCACCGGGGAGCTGTTTTTT. It encodes CASSSKTLKGIGTGELFF.

CDR3 sequence (DNA): TGCAGCGTGGTACTAGCGGGCCCACTCTACGAGCAGTACTTC. It translates to CSVVLAGPLYEQYF. The chain has TRBV29-1 and TRBJ2-7, with 9 bases aligning to TRBD2. Unmatched junction bases numbered 9, after V lost 6 bases and J lost 3 bases. In germline, CDR1 is SQVTM, CDR2 ANQGSEA. The CDR3 consists of 14 residues.

This clonotype was seen ten or more times. The chain employs TRBV4-1 and TRBJ2-7, with TRBD1 matching 8 bases. Unmatched junction bases numbered 12, after V lost 3 bases and J lost 2 bases. CDR1 and CDR2 from the germline V gene are MGHRA and YSYEKL. The CDR3 is 17 residues long. For the CDR3, the DNA is TGCGCCAGCAGCCAGGACAGGGTTTTAGCGGACGCCTACGAGCAGTACTTC. Translating gives CASSQDRVLADAYEQYF.

In this sample, this clonotype turned up a few times. V usage is TRBV12-3 or TRBV12-4 and J usage is TRBJ2-3, with 13 bases identical to TRBD2. V lost 6 bases, J lost 7 bases, and 4 bases stayed unmatched. The CDR3 consists of 14 residues. This CDR3 reads CASSLTSGRNTQYF. CDR3 nucleotide sequence: TGTGCCAGCAGCCTGACTAGCGGGAGGAATACGCAGTATTTT.

The gene calls are TRBV28 and TRBJ2-7; maybe TRBD2 (5 bases). The V end was cut by 4 bases, the J end by 6 bases, with 22 bases between. This CDR3 is built from 16 residues. Germline V gene lookup returns CDR1 MDHEN and CDR2 SYDVKM. CDR3 amino acids: CASSSQIRESSVEQYF. Written as DNA, the CDR3 is TGTGCCAGCAGTTCGCAAATCCGGGAATCTTCGGTCGAGCAGTACTTC. Based on the CDR3 plus reference TRBV28 and TRBJ2-7, the full variable domain is DVKVTQSSRYLVKRTGEKVFLECVQDMDHENMFWYRQDPGLGLRLIYFSYDVKMKEKGDIPEGYSVSREKKERFSLILESASTNQTSMYLCASSSQIRESSVEQYFGPGTRLTVT.

The gene calls are TRBV5-1 and TRBJ2-1; 7 nucleotides align to TRBD1. Germline V gene lookup returns CDR1 SGHRS and CDR2 YFSETQ. J lost 7 bases, V lost 4 bases, and 11 bases had no gene match. This CDR3 region has 15 residues. CDR3 loop: CASSGEQGFVNEQFF. The CDR3 DNA is TGCGCCAGCAGCGGGGAACAGGGGTTTGTGAATGAGCAGTTCTTC.

This clonotype was recorded a few times. The rearrangement links TRBV12-5 to TRBJ2-7; tentative D call: TRBD1 (6 bases). Trimming took 7 bases from V and 4 from J, leaving 14 bases between them. In germline, CDR1 is LGHNT, CDR2 FRNRAP. The length of the CDR3 is 13 residues. This CDR3 is CASAADRIYEQYF. DNA of the CDR3: TGTGCTAGTGCCGCTGACAGGATTTACGAGCAGTACTTC.

The CDR3, as DNA: TGTGCCAGCAGTTTCCGGGACTACCTCATTGAGCAGTTCTTC. This translates into CASSFRDYLIEQFF. The V and J genes are TRBV28 and TRBJ2-1, with 7 bases that match TRBD2. The V and J ends lost 3 bases and 9 bases, in that order; junction bases with no gene match: 8. CDR3 length equals 14 residues. Germline V gene data show CDR1 as MDHEN and CDR2 as SYDVKM.

This chain connects TRBV20-1 to TRBJ2-7; 11 bases fit TRBD2. The V gene's germline CDR1 is DFQATT and CDR2 SNEGSKA (reference sequence). This CDR3 contains 15 residues. The junction had 7 bases not matched to a gene; V was cut back by 0 bases and J by 6 bases. The CDR3: CSARDPSGLAAEQYF. For the CDR3, the DNA is TGCAGTGCTAGAGACCCGTCGGGACTAGCGGCCGAGCAGTACTTC.

The chain links TRBV6-4 to TRBJ2-7, with 9 bases matching TRBD1. V lost 6 bases and J lost 2; bases outside the gene matches: 5. Germline V gene lookup returns CDR1 MRHNA and CDR2 SNTAGT. The CDR3 loop spans 14 amino acids. The CDR3 reads CASRTGGKPYEQYF. The CDR3 DNA follows: TGTGCCAGCAGGACAGGGGGGAAACCCTACGAGCAGTACTTC.